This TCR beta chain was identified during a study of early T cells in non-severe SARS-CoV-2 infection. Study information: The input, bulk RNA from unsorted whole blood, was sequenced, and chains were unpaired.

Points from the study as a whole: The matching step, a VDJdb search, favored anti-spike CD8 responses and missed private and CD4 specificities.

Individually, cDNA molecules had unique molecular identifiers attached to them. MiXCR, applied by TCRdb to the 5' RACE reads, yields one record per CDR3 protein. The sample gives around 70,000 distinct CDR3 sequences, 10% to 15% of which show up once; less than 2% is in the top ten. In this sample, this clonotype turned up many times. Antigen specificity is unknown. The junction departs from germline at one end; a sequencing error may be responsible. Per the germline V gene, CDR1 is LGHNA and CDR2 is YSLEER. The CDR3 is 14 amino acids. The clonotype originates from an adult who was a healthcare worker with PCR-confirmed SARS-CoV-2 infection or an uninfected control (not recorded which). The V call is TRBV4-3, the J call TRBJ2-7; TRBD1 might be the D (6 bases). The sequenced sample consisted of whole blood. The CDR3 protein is CASSEDRTSYEQYF. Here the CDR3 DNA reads TGCGCCAGCAGCGAAGACAGGACATCCTACGAGCAGTACTTC.